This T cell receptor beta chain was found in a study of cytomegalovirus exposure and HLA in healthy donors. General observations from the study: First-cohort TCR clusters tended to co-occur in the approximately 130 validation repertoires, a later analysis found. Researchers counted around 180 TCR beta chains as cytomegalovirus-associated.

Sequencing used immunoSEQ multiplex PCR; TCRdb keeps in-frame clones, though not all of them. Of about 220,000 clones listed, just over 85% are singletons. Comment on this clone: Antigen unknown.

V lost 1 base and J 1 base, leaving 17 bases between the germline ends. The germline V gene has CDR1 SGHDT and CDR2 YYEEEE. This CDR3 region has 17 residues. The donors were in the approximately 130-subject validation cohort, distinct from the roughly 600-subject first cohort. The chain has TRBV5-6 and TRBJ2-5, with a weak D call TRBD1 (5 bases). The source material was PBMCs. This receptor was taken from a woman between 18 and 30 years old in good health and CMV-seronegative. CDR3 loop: CASSLFGQGTPQETQYF. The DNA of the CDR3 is TGTGCCAGCAGCTTGTTCGGGCAGGGAACCCCCCAAGAGACCCAGTACTTC.